A selection of T cell receptor beta chains follows, all from one sample in a study of neurological immune-mediated disorders. From the 5' RACE reads, TCRdb called clonotypes with MiXCR, one entry per CDR3 protein. Seen here are roughly 60,000 distinct CDR3 sequences, over 3.5% observed once, and the top ten hold approximately 1.8%. The sample comprised CD4+ T cells from blood. The origin of the receptors is a woman aged 40 to 49 with multiple sclerosis. Both conserved end residues are trimmed from each CDR3. D genes are given only for firm matches.

D: TRBD1
V: TRBV5-1
J: TRBJ2-3
CDR3: ASRDAPTGLDTQY

D: NA
V: TRBV10-3
J: TRBJ1-2
CDR3: AISEGGYDGYT

D: TRBD1
V: TRBV7-9
J: TRBJ2-3
CDR3: ASSLRQGASDTQY

D: TRBD1
V: TRBV10-3
J: TRBJ1-2
CDR3: AISNPTGRYGYT

D: NA
V: TRBV12-3/TRBV12-4
J: TRBJ2-3
CDR3: ASRVTDTQY

D: NA
V: TRBV7-2
J: TRBJ1-5
CDR3: ASSPRTAFEYSNQPQH

D: TRBD1
V: TRBV11-3
J: TRBJ2-2
CDR3: ASSPWDRATGELF

D: NA
V: TRBV20-1
J: TRBJ2-7
CDR3: SAYRARSYEQY

D: TRBD1
V: TRBV10-3
J: TRBJ2-6
CDR3: VISGTASGANVLT

D: NA
V: TRBV4-2
J: TRBJ1-5
CDR3: ASSQAGLPQH

D: TRBD1
V: TRBV4-1
J: TRBJ1-6
CDR3: ASSQDGRGQAPLN

D: NA
V: TRBV5-1
J: TRBJ1-2
CDR3: ASRDGVGDGYT

D: NA
V: TRBV5-1
J: TRBJ2-3
CDR3: ASSPGQPSTDTQY

D: NA
V: TRBV2
J: TRBJ1-3
CDR3: ASRKESGNTIY

D: NA
V: TRBV5-6
J: TRBJ1-6
CDR3: ASSDRQNYNSPLH

D: NA
V: TRBV18
J: TRBJ1-1
CDR3: ASSPRSPDTEAF

D: TRBD1
V: TRBV4-1
J: TRBJ2-7
CDR3: ASSQAPGQGKHEQY

D: TRBD1
V: TRBV10-3
J: TRBJ2-3
CDR3: ATTFGDRDTQY

D: NA
V: TRBV5-1
J: TRBJ1-4
CDR3: ASSSGGATNEKLF

D: NA
V: TRBV6-5
J: TRBJ2-3
CDR3: ASSYSRGRGATDTQY

D: NA
V: TRBV2
J: TRBJ2-7
CDR3: ASSVGPLFYEQY

D: NA
V: TRBV12-3/TRBV12-4
J: TRBJ1-5
CDR3: ASSPAVSGPNHQPQH

D: NA
V: TRBV2
J: TRBJ1-2
CDR3: ASIGSFRDDHT

D: NA
V: TRBV11-3
J: TRBJ2-1
CDR3: ASSLVSGKIEQF

D: TRBD1
V: TRBV6-2/TRBV6-3
J: TRBJ1-5
CDR3: ASNTDRAGNQPQH

D: TRBD1
V: TRBV7-6
J: TRBJ2-3
CDR3: ASSSRTGVADTQY

D: NA
V: TRBV24-1
J: TRBJ2-1
CDR3: ATSDSPGLPSYNEQF

D: NA
V: TRBV5-1
J: TRBJ2-3
CDR3: ASSFGPVGTDTQY

D: NA
V: TRBV29-1
J: TRBJ1-2
CDR3: SGGHRNSNYGYT

D: TRBD2
V: TRBV20-1
J: TRBJ2-5
CDR3: SARDSSGGLSQETQY

D: NA
V: TRBV5-1
J: TRBJ2-2
CDR3: ASRREGGSIGELF

D: NA
V: TRBV9
J: TRBJ2-7
CDR3: ASSVDSFREQY

D: NA
V: TRBV6-1
J: TRBJ1-2
CDR3: ASSEYVGTSNYGYT

D: TRBD1
V: TRBV6-6
J: TRBJ1-2
CDR3: ASSLGQGFYT

D: NA
V: TRBV19
J: TRBJ2-3
CDR3: ASSIEPLWGADTQY

D: NA
V: TRBV6-6
J: TRBJ1-5
CDR3: ASSSDRLNQPQH

D: TRBD1
V: TRBV9
J: TRBJ2-5
CDR3: ASSASVGQGETQY

D: NA
V: TRBV6-5
J: TRBJ2-5
CDR3: ASSYPREPETQY

D: TRBD1
V: TRBV6-1
J: TRBJ1-5
CDR3: ASSEYDNRGWSNQPQH

D: NA
V: TRBV7-9
J: TRBJ2-2
CDR3: ASSFFWETGELF

D: NA
V: TRBV5-1
J: TRBJ1-1
CDR3: ASSLGLDRSAEAF